These T cell receptor beta chains were read from a single sample in a study of blood T cell repertoires in COVID-19. Measured with immunoSEQ multiplex PCR; TCRdb has only the in-frame clones, and not every one. The sample holds hundreds of thousands of clones, about 90% seen once. Input material: PBMCs or T cells enriched from blood (not recorded which). All receptors come from a woman under 30 with acute COVID-19. The CDR3 runs from the conserved cysteine through the conserved F or W. The D gene is left open where the match is weak. The size entry is marked missing in some rows and otherwise reads once, few, many or a size class.

J gene: TRBJ1-2
D gene: TRBD1
V gene: TRBV5-1
clone size: -
CDR3 DNA: TGCGCCAGCAGCCCTGGACAGGGCAACTATGGCTACACCTTC
CDR3 protein: CASSPGQGNYGYTF

J gene: TRBJ2-3
D gene: -
V gene: TRBV6-5
clone size: -
CDR3 DNA: TGTGCCAGCAGTTACTCTCGCGGGAGCACAGATACGCAGTATTTT
CDR3 protein: CASSYSRGSTDTQYF

J gene: TRBJ2-3
D gene: -
V gene: TRBV28
clone size: few
CDR3 DNA: TGTGCCAGCAGTTTGGAGGCAGATACGCAGTATTTT
CDR3 protein: CASSLEADTQYF

J gene: TRBJ1-4
D gene: TRBD1
V gene: TRBV30
clone size: -
CDR3 DNA: TGTGCCTGGACCCGACAGGGGTTCGATGAAAAACTGTTTTTT
CDR3 protein: CAWTRQGFDEKLFF

J gene: TRBJ1-4
D gene: -
V gene: TRBV20-1
clone size: once
CDR3 DNA: TGCAGTGCTAGTGACGGGGGTAATGAAAAACTGTTTTTT
CDR3 protein: CSASDGGNEKLFF

J gene: TRBJ2-5
D gene: -
V gene: TRBV7-9
clone size: -
CDR3 DNA: TGTGCCAGCAGCTTCTTGTCCGGGGGGACAGGAGGGACCCAGTACTTC
CDR3 protein: CASSFLSGGTGGTQYF

J gene: TRBJ2-6
D gene: -
V gene: TRBV19
clone size: -
CDR3 DNA: TGTGCCAGTAGTGTGACAGGAACCACTGGGGCCAACGTCCTGACTTTC
CDR3 protein: CASSVTGTTGANVLTF

J gene: TRBJ1-5
D gene: TRBD1
V gene: TRBV7-9
clone size: -
CDR3 DNA: TGTGCCAGCAGCTCTGGGACAGGCAATCAGCCCCAGCATTTT
CDR3 protein: CASSSGTGNQPQHF

J gene: TRBJ2-7
D gene: -
V gene: TRBV6-5
clone size: -
CDR3 DNA: TGTGCCAGCAGTCCCTCAGGACTGCTCTACGAGCAGTACTTC
CDR3 protein: CASSPSGLLYEQYF

J gene: TRBJ1-2
D gene: -
V gene: TRBV28
clone size: -
CDR3 DNA: TGTGCCAGCAGTCCAGGGGCCCCATATGGCTACACCTTC
CDR3 protein: CASSPGAPYGYTF

J gene: TRBJ2-5
D gene: -
V gene: TRBV29-1
clone size: -
CDR3 DNA: TGCAGCTCTAAGGGGGACGGTGAGACCCAGTACTTC
CDR3 protein: CSSKGDGETQYF

J gene: TRBJ2-7
D gene: -
V gene: TRBV19
clone size: -
CDR3 DNA: TGTGCCAGTAGTATAGTAGCAGGGACCTACGAGCAGTACTTC
CDR3 protein: CASSIVAGTYEQYF

J gene: TRBJ2-1
D gene: TRBD2
V gene: TRBV19
clone size: -
CDR3 DNA: TGTGCCAGTAGTAAGGGACTAGCGGGAGGGTTTTACAATGAGCAGTTCTTC
CDR3 protein: CASSKGLAGGFYNEQFF

J gene: TRBJ1-1
D gene: -
V gene: TRBV7-9
clone size: -
CDR3 DNA: TGTGCCAGCAGCTTTAGGACTACCGAAGCTTTCTTT
CDR3 protein: CASSFRTTEAFF

J gene: TRBJ2-7
D gene: -
V gene: TRBV27
clone size: -
CDR3 DNA: TGTGCCAGCAGTTTATGGGGGCGGACGCTCTCCTACGAGCAGTACTTC
CDR3 protein: CASSLWGRTLSYEQYF

J gene: TRBJ2-1
D gene: TRBD2
V gene: TRBV27
clone size: once
CDR3 DNA: TGTGCCAGCACTTTGACTAGCGGGGGCTACAATGAGCAGTTCTTC
CDR3 protein: CASTLTSGGYNEQFF

J gene: TRBJ1-2
D gene: TRBD1
V gene: TRBV6-5
clone size: once
CDR3 DNA: TGTGCCAGCAGTTACTCTACCGGGACAGTTGCCGATGGCTACACCTTC
CDR3 protein: CASSYSTGTVADGYTF

J gene: TRBJ2-7
D gene: -
V gene: TRBV7-9
clone size: -
CDR3 DNA: TGTGCCAGCAGCTTAGATGACCGGGGTCCACGCCCCTACGAGCAGTACTTC
CDR3 protein: CASSLDDRGPRPYEQYF

J gene: TRBJ2-7
D gene: -
V gene: TRBV28
clone size: once
CDR3 DNA: TGTGCCAGCAGGCCGCGGGGTTACGAGCAGTACTTC
CDR3 protein: CASRPRGYEQYF

J gene: TRBJ1-3
D gene: TRBD1
V gene: TRBV5-1
clone size: -
CDR3 DNA: TGCGCCAGCAGCTTGGCCCCGACAGGGGCCTCTGGAAACACCATATATTTT
CDR3 protein: CASSLAPTGASGNTIYF

J gene: TRBJ1-4
D gene: TRBD1
V gene: TRBV18
clone size: -
CDR3 DNA: TGTGCCAGCTCACAACAGGGACAGCTTAATGAAAAACTGTTTTTT
CDR3 protein: CASSQQGQLNEKLFF

J gene: TRBJ1-2
D gene: -
V gene: TRBV28
clone size: -
CDR3 DNA: TGTGCCAGCAGCCCAGGGGCTTTCCACTATGGCTACACCTTC
CDR3 protein: CASSPGAFHYGYTF

J gene: TRBJ2-5
D gene: -
V gene: TRBV5-5
clone size: -
CDR3 DNA: TGTGCCAGCAGCTTGGTGCTAGCCCTTCCCCAAGAGACCCAGTACTTC
CDR3 protein: CASSLVLALPQETQYF

J gene: TRBJ1-4
D gene: TRBD1
V gene: TRBV7-9
clone size: -
CDR3 DNA: TGTGCCAGCAGACCTACCGGGACAGGGACGAATGAAAAACTGTTTTTT
CDR3 protein: CASRPTGTGTNEKLFF

J gene: TRBJ1-5
D gene: -
V gene: TRBV29-1
clone size: once
CDR3 DNA: TGCAGCGTTGAGATGACAGACAATCAGCCCCAGCATTTT
CDR3 protein: CSVEMTDNQPQHF

J gene: TRBJ1-4
D gene: -
V gene: TRBV19
clone size: once
CDR3 DNA: TGTGCCAGTAGTATTACGAGGGCTCGAAATGAAAAACTGTTTTTT
CDR3 protein: CASSITRARNEKLFF

J gene: TRBJ2-7
D gene: TRBD2
V gene: TRBV6-2/TRBV6-3
clone size: -
CDR3 DNA: TGTGCCAGCAGTTTCCTAGCGGAAGGTACCTACGAGCAGTACTTC
CDR3 protein: CASSFLAEGTYEQYF

J gene: TRBJ1-1
D gene: TRBD1
V gene: TRBV10-3
clone size: -
CDR3 DNA: TGTGCCATCGGGGACAGGGGAACGAACACTGAAGCTTTCTTT
CDR3 protein: CAIGDRGTNTEAFF

J gene: TRBJ1-2
D gene: -
V gene: TRBV5-5
clone size: -
CDR3 DNA: TGTGCCAGCAGCCGGGGACGGGGGGAGAACTATGGCTACACCTTC
CDR3 protein: CASSRGRGENYGYTF

J gene: TRBJ2-5
D gene: TRBD1
V gene: TRBV25-1
clone size: -
CDR3 DNA: TGTGCCAGCAGTGCAAAAGACAGGGTGTGGGAGACCCAGTACTTC
CDR3 protein: CASSAKDRVWETQYF

J gene: TRBJ2-1
D gene: TRBD2
V gene: TRBV9
clone size: -
CDR3 DNA: TGTGCCAGCACCCAAGGAGCGGGAGGCCTCAATGAGCAGTTCTTC
CDR3 protein: CASTQGAGGLNEQFF

J gene: TRBJ2-3
D gene: -
V gene: TRBV20-1
clone size: -
CDR3 DNA: TGCAGTGCTAGTGATAGCGGCCGCACAGATACGCAGTATTTT
CDR3 protein: CSASDSGRTDTQYF

J gene: TRBJ1-5
D gene: TRBD1
V gene: TRBV19
clone size: -
CDR3 DNA: TGTGCCAGTAGTATGGATAGTATTACAGGGGGGAATCAGCCCCAGCATTTT
CDR3 protein: CASSMDSITGGNQPQHF

J gene: TRBJ2-6
D gene: -
V gene: TRBV24-1
clone size: -
CDR3 DNA: TGTGCCACCAGTGGCTCAGGATCTGGGGCCAACGTCCTGACTTTC
CDR3 protein: CATSGSGSGANVLTF

J gene: TRBJ2-5
D gene: -
V gene: TRBV9
clone size: -
CDR3 DNA: TGTGCCAGCAGCCCCAGTGGGAGACCTCAAGAGACCCAGTACTTC
CDR3 protein: CASSPSGRPQETQYF

J gene: TRBJ1-2
D gene: -
V gene: TRBV11-2
clone size: -
CDR3 DNA: TGTGCCATCCACGGCCAGGGGAACTACACCTTC
CDR3 protein: CAIHGQGNYTF

J gene: TRBJ1-5
D gene: -
V gene: TRBV28
clone size: -
CDR3 DNA: TGTGCCAGCATGGCGGGAGATTATAGCAATCAGCCCCAGCATTTT
CDR3 protein: CASMAGDYSNQPQHF

J gene: TRBJ2-7
D gene: -
V gene: TRBV2
clone size: -
CDR3 DNA: TGTGCCAGCAGTGATCGCGTTCCCTACGAGCAGTACTTC
CDR3 protein: CASSDRVPYEQYF

J gene: TRBJ1-5
D gene: -
V gene: TRBV19
clone size: -
CDR3 DNA: TGTGCCAGTAGAAACCCTCGGACAGTAAATCAGCCCCAGCATTTT
CDR3 protein: CASRNPRTVNQPQHF

J gene: TRBJ2-7
D gene: -
V gene: TRBV11-2
clone size: -
CDR3 DNA: TGTGCCAGCAGCTTAGGAGGTGGGGCGGCCAGAACCTACGAGCAGTACTTC
CDR3 protein: CASSLGGGAARTYEQYF

J gene: TRBJ2-7
D gene: TRBD2
V gene: TRBV5-1
clone size: -
CDR3 DNA: TGCGCCAGCAGCGGGGGGGATTACGAGCAGTACTTC
CDR3 protein: CASSGGDYEQYF